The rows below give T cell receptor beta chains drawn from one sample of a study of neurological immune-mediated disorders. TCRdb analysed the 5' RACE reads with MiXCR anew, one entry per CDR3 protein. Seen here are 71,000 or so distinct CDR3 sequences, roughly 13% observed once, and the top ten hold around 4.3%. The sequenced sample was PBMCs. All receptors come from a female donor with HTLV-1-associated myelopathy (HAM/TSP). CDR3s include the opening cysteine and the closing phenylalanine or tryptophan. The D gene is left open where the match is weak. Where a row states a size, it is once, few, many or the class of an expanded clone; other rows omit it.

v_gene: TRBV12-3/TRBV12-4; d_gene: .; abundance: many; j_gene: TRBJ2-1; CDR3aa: CASSLAFEQFF; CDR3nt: TGTGCCAGCAGTTTAGCGTTTGAGCAGTTCTTC
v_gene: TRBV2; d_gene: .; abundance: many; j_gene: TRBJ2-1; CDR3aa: CASSEWQGYNEQFF; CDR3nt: TGTGCCAGCAGTGAGTGGCAGGGTTACAATGAGCAGTTCTTC
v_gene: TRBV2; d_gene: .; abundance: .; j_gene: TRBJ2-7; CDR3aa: CASSSPWYYEQYF; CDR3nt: TGTGCCAGCAGTTCACCATGGTACTACGAGCAGTACTTC
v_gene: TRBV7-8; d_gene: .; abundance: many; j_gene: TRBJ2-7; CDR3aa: CASSLEGSASLTEQYF; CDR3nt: TGTGCCAGCAGCTTAGAGGGGTCAGCCTCGCTTACCGAGCAGTACTTC
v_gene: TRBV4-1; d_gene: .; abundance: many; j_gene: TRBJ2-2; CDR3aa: CASSQVGVGNTGELFF; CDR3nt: TGCGCCAGCAGCCAAGTGGGGGTTGGGAACACCGGGGAGCTGTTTTTT
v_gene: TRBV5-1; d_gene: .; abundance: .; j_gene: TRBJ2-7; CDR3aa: CASSLNRGGRDEQYF; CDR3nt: TGCGCCAGCAGCCTCAACAGGGGGGGCCGGGACGAGCAGTACTTC
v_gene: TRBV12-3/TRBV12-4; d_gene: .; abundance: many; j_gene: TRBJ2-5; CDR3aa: CASSLRIQETQYF; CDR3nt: TGTGCCAGCAGTTTGAGGATCCAAGAGACCCAGTACTTC
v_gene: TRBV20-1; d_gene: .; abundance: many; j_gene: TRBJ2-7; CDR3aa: CSVGGVSGDEQYF; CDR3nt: TGCAGTGTAGGGGGTGTGTCGGGCGACGAGCAGTACTTC
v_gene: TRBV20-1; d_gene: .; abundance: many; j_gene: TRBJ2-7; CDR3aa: CSATGWDYEQYF; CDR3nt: TGCAGTGCTACAGGGTGGGATTACGAGCAGTACTTC
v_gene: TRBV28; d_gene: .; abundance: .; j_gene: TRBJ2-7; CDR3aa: CASSLSTGQKAYEQYF; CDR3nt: TGTGCCAGCAGTTTAAGCACAGGCCAAAAGGCCTACGAGCAGTACTTC
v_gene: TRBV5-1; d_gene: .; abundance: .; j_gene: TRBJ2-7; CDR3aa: CASSHRAAYEQYF; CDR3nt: TGCGCCAGCAGCCACCGGGCCGCCTACGAGCAGTACTTC
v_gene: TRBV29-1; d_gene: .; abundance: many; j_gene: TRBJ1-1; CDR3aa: CSVGQGNTEAFF; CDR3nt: TGCAGCGTTGGTCAGGGGAACACTGAAGCTTTCTTT
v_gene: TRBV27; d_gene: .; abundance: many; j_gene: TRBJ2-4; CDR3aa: CASGGWERAKNIQYF; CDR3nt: TGTGCCAGCGGAGGGTGGGAACGGGCCAAAAACATTCAGTACTTC
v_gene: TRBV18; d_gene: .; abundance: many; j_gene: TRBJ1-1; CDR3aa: CASSPYSGSPTTGNTEAFF; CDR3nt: TGTGCCAGCTCACCGTATTCCGGGAGCCCAACCACCGGGAACACTGAAGCTTTCTTT
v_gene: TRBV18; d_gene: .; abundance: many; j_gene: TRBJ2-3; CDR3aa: CASSRALDTQYF; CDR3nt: TGTGCCAGCTCACGGGCCCTAGATACGCAGTATTTT
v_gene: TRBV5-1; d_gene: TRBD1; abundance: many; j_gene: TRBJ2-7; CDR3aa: CASSERQGGEQYF; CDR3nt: TGCGCCAGCAGCGAAAGACAGGGTGGGGAGCAGTACTTC
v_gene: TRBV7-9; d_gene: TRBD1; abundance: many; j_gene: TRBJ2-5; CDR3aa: CASRDRGETQYF; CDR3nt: TGTGCCAGCCGTGACAGGGGAGAGACCCAGTACTTC
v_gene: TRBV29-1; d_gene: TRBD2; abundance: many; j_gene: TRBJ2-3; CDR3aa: CSVASLAGNTDTQYF; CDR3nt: TGCAGCGTTGCGTCACTAGCGGGGAACACAGATACGCAGTATTTT
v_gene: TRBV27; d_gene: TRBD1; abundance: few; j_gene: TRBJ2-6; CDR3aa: CASSLDRGRGVSGANVLTF; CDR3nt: TGTGCCAGCAGTTTGGACAGGGGGCGAGGCGTCTCTGGGGCCAACGTCCTGACTTTC
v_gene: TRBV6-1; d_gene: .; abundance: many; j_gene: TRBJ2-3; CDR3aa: CASSRGPFTDTQYF; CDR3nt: TGTGCCAGCAGCCGTGGGCCTTTCACAGATACGCAGTATTTT
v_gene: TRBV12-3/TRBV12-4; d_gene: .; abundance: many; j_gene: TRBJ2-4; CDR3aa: CASSLKDSLAKNIQYF; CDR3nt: TGTGCCAGCAGTTTGAAGGACAGTTTAGCCAAAAACATTCAGTACTTC
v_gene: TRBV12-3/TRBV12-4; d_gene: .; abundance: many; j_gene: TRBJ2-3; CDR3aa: CASSLVRGADTQYF; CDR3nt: TGTGCCAGCAGTTTGGTCAGGGGCGCAGATACGCAGTATTTT
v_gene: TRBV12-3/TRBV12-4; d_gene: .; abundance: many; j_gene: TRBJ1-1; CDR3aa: CASSRSMNTEAFF; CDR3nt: TGTGCCAGCTCTAGAAGCATGAACACTGAAGCTTTCTTT
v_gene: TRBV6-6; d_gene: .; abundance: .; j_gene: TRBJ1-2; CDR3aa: CASSYSGDYGYTF; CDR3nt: TGTGCCAGCAGTTACTCGGGGGACTATGGCTACACCTTC
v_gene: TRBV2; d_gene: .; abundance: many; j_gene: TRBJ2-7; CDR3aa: CASGRRSGEQYF; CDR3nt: TGTGCCAGCGGCAGGCGAAGTGGGGAGCAGTACTTC
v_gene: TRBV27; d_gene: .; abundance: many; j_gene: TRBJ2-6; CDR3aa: CASSLEPRPPSGANVLTF; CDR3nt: TGTGCCAGCAGTTTAGAACCAAGGCCCCCCTCTGGGGCCAACGTCCTGACTTTC
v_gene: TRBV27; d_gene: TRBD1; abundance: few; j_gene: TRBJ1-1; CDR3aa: CASSYKRYLKGQVFGENTEAFF; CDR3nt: TGTGCCAGCAGTTACAAGCGATACCTCAAAGGACAGGTCTTTGGCGAGAACACTGAAGCTTTCTTT
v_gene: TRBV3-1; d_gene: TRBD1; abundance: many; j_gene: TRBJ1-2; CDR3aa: CASSPSGGVGYTF; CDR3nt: TGTGCCAGCAGCCCCTCAGGGGGCGTTGGCTACACCTTC
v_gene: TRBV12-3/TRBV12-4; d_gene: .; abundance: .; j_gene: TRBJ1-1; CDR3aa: CASSFGGDTEAFF; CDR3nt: TGTGCCAGCAGTTTCGGGGGGGACACTGAAGCTTTCTTT
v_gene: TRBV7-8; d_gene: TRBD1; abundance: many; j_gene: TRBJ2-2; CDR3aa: CASSQRQGWNGELFF; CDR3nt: TGTGCCAGCAGCCAACGACAGGGGTGGAACGGGGAGCTGTTTTTT
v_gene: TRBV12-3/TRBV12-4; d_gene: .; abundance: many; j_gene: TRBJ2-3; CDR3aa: CASSFGGTTDTQYF; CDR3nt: TGTGCCAGCAGTTTCGGGGGTACAACAGATACGCAGTATTTT
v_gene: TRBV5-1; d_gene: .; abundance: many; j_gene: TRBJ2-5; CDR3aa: CASSLLRAQETQYF; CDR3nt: TGCGCCAGCAGCTTGCTGCGAGCTCAAGAGACCCAGTACTTC
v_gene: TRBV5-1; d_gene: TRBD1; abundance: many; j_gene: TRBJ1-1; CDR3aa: CASSLAPGGLGTEAFF; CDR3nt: TGCGCCAGCAGCTTGGCACCAGGGGGCCTAGGGACTGAAGCTTTCTTT
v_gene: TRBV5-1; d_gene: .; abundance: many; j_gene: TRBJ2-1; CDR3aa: CASSTASSYNEQFF; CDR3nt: TGCGCCAGCAGCACGGCCAGCTCCTACAATGAGCAGTTCTTC
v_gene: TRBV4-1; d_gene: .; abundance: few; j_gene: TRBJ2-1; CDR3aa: CASSESGGVWSNEQFF; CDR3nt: TGCGCCAGCAGCGAATCGGGGGGCGTTTGGTCCAATGAGCAGTTCTTC
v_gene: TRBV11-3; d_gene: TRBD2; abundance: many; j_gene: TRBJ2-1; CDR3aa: CASSPSLAGSAFF; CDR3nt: TGTGCCAGCAGCCCCTCGCTAGCGGGGAGTGCGTTCTTC
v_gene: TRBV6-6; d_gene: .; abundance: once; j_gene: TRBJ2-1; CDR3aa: CATMDLSYVNERFF; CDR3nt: TGTGCCACCATGGATCTGTCCTACGTCAATGAGCGGTTCTTC
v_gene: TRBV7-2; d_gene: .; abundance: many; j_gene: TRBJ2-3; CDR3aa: CASSLDNTQYF; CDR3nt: TGTGCCAGCAGCTTAGATAATACGCAGTATTTT
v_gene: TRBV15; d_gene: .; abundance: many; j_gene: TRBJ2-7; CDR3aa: CATSRDRAANEQYF; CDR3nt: TGTGCCACCAGCAGAGATCGAGCGGCCAACGAGCAGTACTTC
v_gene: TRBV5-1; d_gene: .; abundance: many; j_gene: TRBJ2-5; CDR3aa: CASSLTSWETQYF; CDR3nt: TGCGCCAGCAGCTTGACTAGCTGGGAGACCCAGTACTTC
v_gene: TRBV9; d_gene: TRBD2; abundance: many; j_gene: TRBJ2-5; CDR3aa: CASSVDLAGEQETQYF; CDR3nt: TGTGCCAGCAGCGTAGACCTAGCGGGGGAACAAGAGACCCAGTACTTC
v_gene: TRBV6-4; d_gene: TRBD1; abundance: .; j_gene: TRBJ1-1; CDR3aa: CASGGINRGRKGDTEAFF; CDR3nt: TGTGCCAGCGGGGGGATTAACAGGGGGCGAAAAGGGGACACTGAAGCTTTCTTT
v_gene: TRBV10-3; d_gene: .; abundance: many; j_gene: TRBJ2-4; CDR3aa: CAISDRWEGRLAKNIQYF; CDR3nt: TGTGCCATCAGTGACCGATGGGAAGGGCGACTAGCCAAAAACATTCAGTACTTC
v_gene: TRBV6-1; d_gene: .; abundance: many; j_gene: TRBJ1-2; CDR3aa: CASSEKGRIYGYTF; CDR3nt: TGTGCCAGCAGTGAAAAGGGGCGCATCTATGGCTACACCTTC
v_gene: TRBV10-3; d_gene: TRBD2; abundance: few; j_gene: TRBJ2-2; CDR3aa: CAISDFVLAVSGGELFF; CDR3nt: TGTGCCATCAGTGATTTCGTACTAGCGGTGTCCGGCGGGGAGCTGTTTTTT
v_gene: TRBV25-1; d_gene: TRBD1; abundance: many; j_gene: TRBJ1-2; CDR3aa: CASSSQLDRGRKGYTF; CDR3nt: TGTGCCAGCAGTTCCCAGTTGGACAGGGGGCGGAAGGGCTACACCTTC
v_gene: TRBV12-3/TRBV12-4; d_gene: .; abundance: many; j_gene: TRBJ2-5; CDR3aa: CASRDSKETQYF; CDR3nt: TGTGCCAGCAGAGATAGCAAAGAGACCCAGTACTTC
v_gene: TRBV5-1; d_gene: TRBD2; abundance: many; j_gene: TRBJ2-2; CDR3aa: CASSPGLAGTGELFF; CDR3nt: TGCGCCAGCAGCCCGGGACTAGCAGGCACCGGGGAGCTGTTTTTT
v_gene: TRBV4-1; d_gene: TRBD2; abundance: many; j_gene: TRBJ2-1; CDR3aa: CASSQEGAGGPIEQFF; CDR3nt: TGCGCCAGCAGCCAAGAAGGGGCGGGGGGGCCGATTGAGCAGTTCTTC
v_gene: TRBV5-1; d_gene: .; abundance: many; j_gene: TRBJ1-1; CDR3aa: CASLGGFGYTEAFF; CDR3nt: TGCGCCAGCCTAGGGGGTTTTGGTTACACTGAAGCTTTCTTT
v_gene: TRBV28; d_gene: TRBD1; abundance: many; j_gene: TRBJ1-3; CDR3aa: CASRPDRVTGNTIYF; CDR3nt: TGTGCCAGCAGACCGGACAGGGTAACTGGAAACACCATATATTTT